The present entry profiles one T cell receptor beta chain with its context. The sample is drawn from a study of shared clonotypes between healthy human individuals. Overall study context: Three CD4 naive, three CD4 memory, two CD8 naive and one CD8 memory plate were used per donor.

Trimming at V came to 7 bases and at J to 8 bases, leaving 11 bases not matched to a gene. This CDR3 is 15 amino acids long. From germline, CDR1 is SGHNT and CDR2 YYREEE (reference sequence). Profiling relied on immunoSEQ multiplex PCR, and the TCRdb table lists in-frame clones only, not all of them. The sample includes 600,000 to 800,000 clones, 72% of them seen just once. This chain connects TRBV5-4 to TRBJ2-3; 12 bases line up with TRBD1. The source is a woman in her 30s in good health. The source material was memory CD4+ T cells sorted from blood. The subset here: CD45RA-negative fraction. This CDR3 reads CASRQPGQGASTQYF. The DNA of the CDR3 is TGTGCCAGCCGACAACCGGGACAGGGGGCTTCTACGCAGTATTTT. Full variable domain (outside the CDR3, taken from reference TRBV5-4 and TRBJ2-3): ETGVTQSPTHLIKTRGQQVTLRCSSQSGHNTVSWYQQALGQGPQFIFQYYREEENGRGNFPPRFSGLQFPNYSSELNVNALELDDSALYLCASRQPGQGASTQYFGPGTRLTVL.